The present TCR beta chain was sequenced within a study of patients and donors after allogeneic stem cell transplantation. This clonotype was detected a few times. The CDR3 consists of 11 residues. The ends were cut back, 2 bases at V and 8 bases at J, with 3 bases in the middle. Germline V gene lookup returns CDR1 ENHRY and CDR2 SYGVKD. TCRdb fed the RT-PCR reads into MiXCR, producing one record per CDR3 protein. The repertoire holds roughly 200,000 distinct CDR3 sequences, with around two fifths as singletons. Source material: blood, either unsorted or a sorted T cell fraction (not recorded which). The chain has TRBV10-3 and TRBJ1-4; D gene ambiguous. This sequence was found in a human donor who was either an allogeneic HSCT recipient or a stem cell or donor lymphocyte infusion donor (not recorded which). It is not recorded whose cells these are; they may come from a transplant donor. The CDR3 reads CAISEGEKLFF. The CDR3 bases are TGTGCCATCAGTGAGGGGGAAAAACTGTTTTTT.